These 25 T cell receptor beta chains came from one sample sequenced in a study of blood T cells in healthy people across ages. A sample-barcoded 5' primer and a J-beta primer mix were used in a second PCR of roughly 6 to 11 cycles. TCRdb processed the 5' RACE reads anew with MiXCR; each CDR3 protein has one entry. Among about 640,000 distinct CDR3 sequences, roughly 30% were seen once, and the ten largest hold roughly 14%. Source material: blood. All receptors derive from a woman older than 75 in good health.

Regarding this clonotype: This clone may be a read error of a much larger clone one base away. This chain joins TRBV29-1 and TRBJ1-2, with TRBD1 identical over 7 bases. CDR1 and CDR2 from the germline V gene are SQVTM and ANQGSEA. The CDR3 contains 15 residues. After removal of 6 bases from V and 6 bases from J, the junction contained 16 bases not matched to a gene. CDR3: CSVPRTGGLLHGYTF. CDR3 nucleotides: TGCAGCGTACCCAGGACAGGCGGACTTCTACATGGCTACACCTTC.

A word on this clonotype: This clone may be a read error of a much larger clone one base away. This chain links TRBV12-3 or TRBV12-4 with TRBJ2-2; D is possibly TRBD1 (6 bases). The CDR3 spans 14 residues. CDR3 in amino acids: CASTTQGNTGERFF. In DNA form, the CDR3 reads TGTGCCAGCACCACACAGGGTAACACCGGGGAGCGGTTTTTT.

This clonotype has at least ten counts. The chain couples TRBV11-2 to TRBJ2-7; D unresolved. CDR1 and CDR2 (germline): SGHAT, FQNNGV. The germline V and J ends were trimmed by 0 bases and 2 bases, with 11 bases remaining between them. The CDR3 loop spans 15 amino acids. The CDR3 reads CASSLDTGWAYEQYF. For the CDR3, the DNA is TGTGCCAGCAGCTTAGATACGGGTTGGGCCTACGAGCAGTACTTC.

V gene TRBV20-1 combines with J gene TRBJ1-1; D is undetermined. The V and J ends lost 0 bases and 8 bases respectively, with 19 bases between them. CDR1 is DFQATT, CDR2 SNEGSKA, per germline (reference sequence). The CDR3 totals 15 residues. The DNA for the CDR3 is TGCAGTGCTAGAGATCAAATCCGTGGGGTATCGGAAGCTTTCTTT. The encoded protein is CSARDQIRGVSEAFF.

Comment on this clonotype: A single base separates this from a much larger clone, so it may be a read error. The V call is TRBV7-8, the J call TRBJ1-2; weak D call: TRBD1 (6 bases). The germline V gene encodes CDR1 SGHVS and CDR2 FQNEAQ. The CDR3 is 14 amino acids. For the CDR3, the DNA is TGTACCAGCAGCGTAAAACAGGGAGGGGGTGGCTACACCTTC. Its protein product is CTSSVKQGGGGYTF. The variable domain in full, completed from reference TRBV7-8 and TRBJ1-2, reads GAGVSQSPRYKVAKRGQDVALRCDPISGHVSLFWYQQALGQGPEFLTYFQNEAQLDKSGLPSDRFFAERPEGSVSTLKIQRTQQEDSAVYLCTSSVKQGGGGYTFGSGTRLTVV.

In the case of this clonotype: A single base separates this from a much larger clone, so it may be a read error. The chain joins TRBV7-9 to TRBJ2-4, with D possibly being TRBD1 (7 bases). The CDR3 loop spans 15 amino acids. Germline V CDR1 and CDR2: SEHNR, FQNEAQ (reference sequence). Trimming stripped 6 bases from V and 1 base from J, with 13 bases between. The CDR3 sequence is CASRARGVAKNIQYF. The CDR3 nucleotides read TGTGCCAGCAGGGCCAGGGGGGTCGCCAAAAACATTCAGTACTTC.

The CDR3 region has the DNA TGCGCCAGCAGCCCCCAGCTCTTAGCAGGCTATGGCTACACCTTC. Translation gives CASSPQLLAGYGYTF. The gene calls are TRBV4-3 and TRBJ1-2; D gene ambiguous. Trimming took 4 bases from V and 4 from J, leaving 16 bases between them. Per germline, CDR1 LGHNA and CDR2 YSLEER. The length of the CDR3 is 15 residues.

V usage is TRBV20-1 and J usage is TRBJ2-7; 12 bases align to TRBD2. In germline, CDR1 is DFQATT, CDR2 SNEGSKA (reference sequence). Trimming removed 6 bases from V and 3 bases from J; junction bases left unmatched: 9. CDR3 length: 15 residues. DNA of the CDR3: TGCAGTGCATTGCTAGCGGGAGGGCCCGGCTACGAGCAGTACTTC. Protein product: CSALLAGGPGYEQYF.

This clonotype was seen only a few times. This may arise from a read error, as a much more abundant clone is one base away. This rearrangement joins TRBV7-2 to TRBJ1-2, with TRBD1 as a possible D gene (5 bases). The CDR3 runs to 13 residues. The germline CDR1 and CDR2 sequences are SGHTA and FQGNSA. The CDR3 DNA is TGTGCCAGCAGCTTAGATCGACAGTATGGCCACACCTTC. Protein: CASSLDRQYGHTF.

Comments on this clonotype: This could be a read error, since a much larger clone is one nucleotide away. The V gene is TRBV6-1, the J gene TRBJ2-1; D is ambiguous. The germline V and J ends were trimmed by 2 bases and 10 bases, with 15 bases remaining between them. The CDR3 runs 14 residues. The germline V gene encodes CDR1 MNHNS and CDR2 SASEGT. The DNA for the CDR3 is TGTGCCAGCAGTGAAACATGGGCGAACTACGAGCAGTTCTTC. Protein: CASSETWANYEQFF.

The chain joins TRBV28 to TRBJ2-1; D gene ambiguous. The germline gives CDR1 MDHEN, CDR2 SYDVKM. The CDR3 contains 11 residues. Between the trimmed V and J ends, which lost 3 bases and 8 bases, there was a span of 5 bases. The CDR3 spells CASSLFYEQFF. The CDR3 nucleotides are TGTGCCAGCAGTTTGTTTTATGAGCAGTTCTTC.

As regards this clonotype: A much bigger clone sits one base away, suggesting this may be a read error. The chain recombines TRBV6-2 or TRBV6-3 with TRBJ2-7, with 7 bases matching TRBD1. CDR3 size: 13 residues. Per the germline V gene, CDR1 is MNHEY and CDR2 is SVGEGT. With 5 bases clipped from V and 7 bases from J, the junction kept 8 bases outside the gene matches. This chain's CDR3 is CASSNQGETEQYF. The CDR3 DNA reads TGTGCCAGCAGTAATCAGGGGGAGACTGAGCAGTACTTC.

This clonotype was detected only a few times. The chain has TRBV12-5 and TRBJ1-4; D uncertain. Germline CDR1 LGHNT, CDR2 FRNRAP. The CDR3 sequence is 13 residues long. V lost 4 bases, J lost 7 bases, and 10 bases lay in between. The CDR3 spells CASGYGRGEKLFF. In nucleotides, the CDR3 is TGTGCTAGTGGTTATGGACGCGGTGAAAAACTGTTTTTT. Variable domain in full (rest from reference TRBV12-5 and TRBJ1-4): DARVTQTPRHKVTEMGQEVTMRCQPILGHNTVFWYRQTMMQGLELLAYFRNRAPLDDSGMPKDRFSAEMPDATLATLKIQPSEPRDSAVYFCASGYGRGEKLFFGSGTQLSVL.

On this clonotype: A much larger clone differs by one base, so this may be a read error. V and J are TRBV2 and TRBJ2-5, with 11 bases aligning to TRBD2. V shed 6 bases and J 5 bases; nucleotides not matched to a gene: 5. CDR1 is SNHLY, CDR2 FYNNEI, per germline. The CDR3 contains 14 residues. CDR3 amino acids: CASRVAGGRETQYF. DNA of the CDR3: TGTGCCAGCAGGGTAGCGGGGGGGCGGGAGACCCAGTACTTC.

This clonotype was observed at least ten times. V gene TRBV5-1 combines with J gene TRBJ1-2; 9 bases match TRBD1. Germline V gene sequence: CDR1 SGHRS, CDR2 YFSETQ. This CDR3 region has 14 residues. Trimming took 4 bases from V and 8 from J; bases not matched to a gene: 9. The CDR3 region has the DNA TGCGCCAGCAGCCTAGTCGGGACAGGGAAAGGCTACACCTTC. Translated, it gives CASSLVGTGKGYTF.

CDR3 protein: CASRRGLAGRSSYNEQFF. The CDR3 DNA reads as TGTGCCAGCAGGAGGGGACTAGCGGGCAGGAGCTCCTACAATGAGCAGTTCTTC. The chain is built from TRBV27 and TRBJ2-1, with 12 bases fitting TRBD2. The V and J ends lost 6 bases and 0 bases, in that order; junction bases with no gene match: 9. Germline CDR1 is MNHEY and CDR2 is SMNVEV (reference sequence). CDR3 length: 18 residues.

This clonotype came up many times. The chain has TRBV24-1 and TRBJ2-1; TRBD2 matches at 11 bases. Losses at the gene ends were 5 bases for V and 5 bases for J; bases not matched to a gene: 4. Germline-derived CDR1 and CDR2 are KGHDR and SFDVKD. The CDR3 spans 15 residues. CDR3 loop: CATSATSGGNNEQFF. The CDR3 DNA is TGTGCCACCAGTGCAACTAGCGGGGGTAACAATGAGCAGTTCTTC.

Many counts were recorded for this clonotype. The chain joins TRBV20-1 to TRBJ2-7; D possibly uses TRBD1 or TRBD2 (5 bases each). V lost 3 bases and J lost 3, with 15 bases in between. Germline V gene sequence: CDR1 DFQATT, CDR2 SNEGSKA (reference sequence). The CDR3 is 14 residues long. The CDR3 sequence: CSASQRGTFYEQYF. The CDR3 nucleotides read TGCAGTGCTAGCCAAAGAGGGACCTTCTACGAGCAGTACTTC.

As for this clonotype: A read error is possible here, since a much larger clone lies one base away. The CDR3, as DNA: TGTGCCAGCAGTTTAAGCCCCCCTTATGGCCACACCTTC. Translation: CASSLSPPYGHTF. The chain joins TRBV28 to TRBJ1-2; no reliable D call. The CDR3 totals 13 residues. In germline, CDR1 is MDHEN, CDR2 SYDVKM.

This rearrangement joins TRBV12-3 or TRBV12-4 to TRBJ2-5; D gene ambiguous. The length of the CDR3 is 11 residues. V lost 8 bases, J lost 2 bases, and 6 bases lay in between. The CDR3 reads CASDLQETQYF. CDR3 coding DNA: TGTGCCAGCGATTTACAAGAGACCCAGTACTTC.

This clonotype came up a few times. V and J are TRBV7-8 and TRBJ2-2; 10 nucleotides line up with TRBD1. Trimming removed 5 bases from V and 5 bases from J; junction bases left unmatched: 11. The CDR3 spans 17 residues. The germline CDR1 and CDR2 sequences are SGHVS and FQNEAQ. The CDR3 here is CASSADADRGVTGELFF. DNA of the CDR3: TGTGCCAGCAGCGCGGACGCGGACAGGGGGGTGACCGGGGAGCTGTTTTTT.

In the case of this clonotype: This may stem from a read error, because a much larger clone lies one nucleotide away. The chain is built from TRBV4-1 and TRBJ2-1; the match to TRBD2 covers 8 bases. The germline CDR1 and CDR2 sequences are MGHRA and YSYEKL. The CDR3 sequence is 16 residues long. CDR3 nucleotides: TGCGCCGGCAGCCAAGAGGGTAGCGGGGTGTACAATGAGCAGTTCTTC. Encoded protein: CAGSQEGSGVYNEQFF.

In its sample, this clonotype was seen many times. This may be a read error, as it is one base from a much larger clone. The rearrangement joins TRBV18 to TRBJ1-6, with a possible D match to TRBD1 (6 bases). This CDR3 region has 16 residues. The germline V gene has CDR1 KGHSH and CDR2 LQKENI. CDR3 loop: CASSPGTGTRNSPPHF. CDR3 nucleotides: TGTGCCAGCTCACCAGGAACAGGGACTCGTAATTCACCCCCCCACTTT.

To note about this clonotype: A much larger clone sits a single nucleotide away, making a read error possible. V usage is TRBV5-4 and J usage is TRBJ2-1; 9 bases align to TRBD2. The CDR3 covers 16 residues. Germline assignment: CDR1 SGHNT and CDR2 YYREEE (reference sequence). DNA of the CDR3: TGTGCCAACAGCTTGGGGAGCGGGGGGCATCGCAATGAGCAGTTCTTC. It encodes CANSLGSGGHRNEQFF.

The chain carries TRBV6-2 or TRBV6-3 and TRBJ2-5, with TRBD1 matching over 9 bases. J was trimmed by 4 bases and V by 6 bases; bases with no gene match: 9. The CDR3 runs 15 residues. Germline V CDR1 and CDR2: MNHEY, SVGEGT. The CDR3 region has the DNA TGTGCCAGCAGCAACTCCCCACAGGGGGCAGAGACCCAGTACTTC. Protein sequence: CASSNSPQGAETQYF.